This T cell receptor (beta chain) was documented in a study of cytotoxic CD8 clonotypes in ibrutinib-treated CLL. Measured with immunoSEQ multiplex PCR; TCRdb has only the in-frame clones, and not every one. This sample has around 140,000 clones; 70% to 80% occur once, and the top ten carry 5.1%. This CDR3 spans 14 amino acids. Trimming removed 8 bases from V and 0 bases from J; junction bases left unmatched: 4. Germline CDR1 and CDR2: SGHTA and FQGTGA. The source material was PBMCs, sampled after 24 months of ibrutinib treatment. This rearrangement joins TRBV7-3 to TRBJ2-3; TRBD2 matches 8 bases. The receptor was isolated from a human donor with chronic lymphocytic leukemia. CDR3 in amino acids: CASAGGASTDTQYF. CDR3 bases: TGTGCCAGCGCCGGGGGGGCTAGCACAGATACGCAGTATTTT. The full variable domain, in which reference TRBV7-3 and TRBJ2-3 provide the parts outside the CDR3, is GAGVSQTPSNKVTEKGKYVELRCDPISGHTALYWYRQSLGQGPEFLIYFQGTGAADDSGLPNDRFFAVRPEGSVSTLKIQRTERGDSAVYLCASAGGASTDTQYFGPGTRLTVL.